This record looks at one T cell receptor beta chain sequence and its context. The method was immunoSEQ multiplex PCR; TCRdb's version includes in-frame clones alone and lacks a portion of them. The sample carries under 250,000 clones, 70% to 85% recorded once. This specimen belongs to a study of blood T cell repertoires in COVID-19. V shed 1 base and J shed 3 bases, with 12 bases lying between them. The CDR3 extends over 15 amino acids. Germline CDR1 is MDHEN and CDR2 is SYDVKM. The chain has TRBV28 and TRBJ1-1; D is perhaps TRBD1 (5 bases). Specimen: peripheral blood. The clonotype was recovered from a human donor in a cohort sampled during active COVID-19. Here the CDR3 DNA reads TGTGCCAGCAGTTTATATGGGAAGGGGTACACTGAAGCTTTCTTT. This encodes CASSLYGKGYTEAFF.